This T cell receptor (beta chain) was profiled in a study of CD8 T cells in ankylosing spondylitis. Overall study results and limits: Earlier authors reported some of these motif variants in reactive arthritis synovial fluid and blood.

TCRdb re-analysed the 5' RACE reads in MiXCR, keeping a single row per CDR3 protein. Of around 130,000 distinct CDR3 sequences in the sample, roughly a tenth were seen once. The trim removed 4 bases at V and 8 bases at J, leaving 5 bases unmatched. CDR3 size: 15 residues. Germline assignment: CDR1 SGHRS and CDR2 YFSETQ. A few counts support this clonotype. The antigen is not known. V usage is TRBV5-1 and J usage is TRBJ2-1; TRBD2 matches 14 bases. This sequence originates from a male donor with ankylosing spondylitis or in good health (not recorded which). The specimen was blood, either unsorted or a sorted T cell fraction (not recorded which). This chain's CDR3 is CASSGTSGSFDEQFF. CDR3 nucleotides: TGCGCCAGCAGCGGGACTAGCGGGAGTTTCGATGAGCAGTTCTTC.